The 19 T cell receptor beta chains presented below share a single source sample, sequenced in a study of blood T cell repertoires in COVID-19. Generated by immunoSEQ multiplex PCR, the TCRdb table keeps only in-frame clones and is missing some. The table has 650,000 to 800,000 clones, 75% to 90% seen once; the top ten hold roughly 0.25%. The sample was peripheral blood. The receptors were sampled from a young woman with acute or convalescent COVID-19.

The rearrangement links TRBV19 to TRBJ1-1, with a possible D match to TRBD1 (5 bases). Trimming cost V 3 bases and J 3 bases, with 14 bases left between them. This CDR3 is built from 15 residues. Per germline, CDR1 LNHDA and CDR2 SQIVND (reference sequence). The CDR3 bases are TGTGCCAGTAGTATCGCCACAGGTCTACACACTGAAGCTTTCTTT. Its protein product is CASSIATGLHTEAFF.

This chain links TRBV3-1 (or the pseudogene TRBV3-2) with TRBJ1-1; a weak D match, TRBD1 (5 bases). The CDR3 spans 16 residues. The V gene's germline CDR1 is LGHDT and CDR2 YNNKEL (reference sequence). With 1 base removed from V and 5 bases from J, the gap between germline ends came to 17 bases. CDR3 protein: CASSQGGGGRRTEAFF. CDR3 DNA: TGTGCCAGCAGCCAAGGTGGGGGGGGTCGCCGGACTGAAGCTTTCTTT.

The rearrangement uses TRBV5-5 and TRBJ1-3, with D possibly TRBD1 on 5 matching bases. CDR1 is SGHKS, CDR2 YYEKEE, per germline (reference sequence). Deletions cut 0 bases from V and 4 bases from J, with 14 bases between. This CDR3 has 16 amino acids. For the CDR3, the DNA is TGTGCCAGCAGCTTGGGACTTTGGGGCTCCGGAAACACCATATATTTT. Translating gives CASSLGLWGSGNTIYF.

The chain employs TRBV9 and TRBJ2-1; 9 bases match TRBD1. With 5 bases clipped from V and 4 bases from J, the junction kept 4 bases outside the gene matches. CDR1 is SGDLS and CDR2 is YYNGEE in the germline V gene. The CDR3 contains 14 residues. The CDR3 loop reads CASRAGTGYNEQFF. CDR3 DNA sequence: TGTGCCAGCAGAGCCGGGACAGGGTACAATGAGCAGTTCTTC.

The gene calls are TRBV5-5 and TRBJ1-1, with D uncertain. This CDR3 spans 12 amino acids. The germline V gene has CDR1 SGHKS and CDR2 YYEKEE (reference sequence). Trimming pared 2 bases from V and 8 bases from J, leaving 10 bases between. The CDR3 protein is CASSFSPGEAFF. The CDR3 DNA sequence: TGTGCCAGCAGCTTTTCCCCGGGGGAAGCTTTCTTT.

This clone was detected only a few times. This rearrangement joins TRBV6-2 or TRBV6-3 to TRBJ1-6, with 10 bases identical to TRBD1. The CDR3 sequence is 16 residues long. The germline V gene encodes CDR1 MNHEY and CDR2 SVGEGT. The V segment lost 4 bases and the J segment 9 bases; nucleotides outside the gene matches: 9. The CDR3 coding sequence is TGTGCCAGCAGTTGGCACCCGGACAGGGGGTCTTCACCCCTCCACTTT. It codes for CASSWHPDRGSSPLHF.

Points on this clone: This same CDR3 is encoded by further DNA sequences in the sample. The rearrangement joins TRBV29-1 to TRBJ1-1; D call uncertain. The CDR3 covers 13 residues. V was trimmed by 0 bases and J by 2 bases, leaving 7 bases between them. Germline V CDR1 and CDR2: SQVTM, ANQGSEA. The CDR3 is CSVEDRLNTEAFF. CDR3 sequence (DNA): TGCAGCGTTGAAGACCGACTCAACACTGAAGCTTTCTTT.

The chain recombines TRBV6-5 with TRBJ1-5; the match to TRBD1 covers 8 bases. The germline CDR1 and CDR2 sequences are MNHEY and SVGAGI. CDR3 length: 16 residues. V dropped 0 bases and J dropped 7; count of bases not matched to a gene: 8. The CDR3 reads CASSYSRDRGVQPQHF. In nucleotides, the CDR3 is TGTGCCAGCAGTTACTCCCGAGACAGGGGAGTGCAGCCCCAGCATTTT.

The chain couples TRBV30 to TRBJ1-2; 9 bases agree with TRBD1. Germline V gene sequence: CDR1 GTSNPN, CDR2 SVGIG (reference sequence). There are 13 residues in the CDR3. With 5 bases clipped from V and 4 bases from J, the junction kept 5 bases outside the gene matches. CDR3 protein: CAWAADRGYGYTF. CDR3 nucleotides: TGTGCCTGGGCCGCGGACAGGGGCTATGGCTACACCTTC.

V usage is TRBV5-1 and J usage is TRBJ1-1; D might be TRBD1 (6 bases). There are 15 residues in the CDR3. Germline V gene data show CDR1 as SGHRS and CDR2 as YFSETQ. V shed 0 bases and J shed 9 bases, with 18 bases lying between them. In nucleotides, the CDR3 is TGCGCCAGCAGCTTGGAGTACCCCGACAGGAATAAAGCTTTCTTT. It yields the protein CASSLEYPDRNKAFF. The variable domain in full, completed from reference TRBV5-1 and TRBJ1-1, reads KAGVTQTPRYLIKTRGQQVTLSCSPISGHRSVSWYQQTPGQGLQFLFEYFSETQRNKGNFPGRFSGRQFSNSRSEMNVSTLELGDSALYLCASSLEYPDRNKAFFGQGTRLTVV.

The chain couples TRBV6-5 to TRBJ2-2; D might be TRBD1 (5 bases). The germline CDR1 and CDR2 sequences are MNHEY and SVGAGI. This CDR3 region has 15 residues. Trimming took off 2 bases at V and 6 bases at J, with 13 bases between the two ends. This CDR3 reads CASSYRGFRAGELFF. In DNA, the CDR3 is TGTGCCAGCAGTTACAGGGGATTTAGGGCCGGGGAGCTGTTTTTT.

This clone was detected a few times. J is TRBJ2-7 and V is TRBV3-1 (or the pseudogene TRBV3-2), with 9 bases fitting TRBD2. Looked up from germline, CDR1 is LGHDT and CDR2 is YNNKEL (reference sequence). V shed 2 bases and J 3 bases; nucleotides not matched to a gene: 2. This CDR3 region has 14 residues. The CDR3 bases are TGTGCCAGCAGCCAAAGCGGGGGGAACTACGAGCAGTACTTC. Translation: CASSQSGGNYEQYF.

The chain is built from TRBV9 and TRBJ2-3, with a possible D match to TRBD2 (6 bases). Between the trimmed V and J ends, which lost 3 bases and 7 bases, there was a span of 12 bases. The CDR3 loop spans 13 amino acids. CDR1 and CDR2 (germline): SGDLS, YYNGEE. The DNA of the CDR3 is TGTGCCAGCAGCGCCCGGGACTCTAATACGCAGTATTTT. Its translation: CASSARDSNTQYF.

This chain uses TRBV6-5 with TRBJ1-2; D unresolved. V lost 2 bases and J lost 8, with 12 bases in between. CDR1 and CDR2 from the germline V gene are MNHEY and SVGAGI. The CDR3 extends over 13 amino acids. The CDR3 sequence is CASSYGQAGGYTF. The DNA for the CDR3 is TGTGCCAGCAGTTACGGGCAGGCCGGCGGCTACACCTTC.

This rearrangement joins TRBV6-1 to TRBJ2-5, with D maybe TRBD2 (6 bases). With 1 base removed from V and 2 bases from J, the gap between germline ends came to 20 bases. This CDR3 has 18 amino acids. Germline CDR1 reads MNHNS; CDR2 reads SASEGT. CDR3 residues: CASSEVLARAGLQETQYF. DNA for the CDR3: TGTGCCAGCAGTGAAGTTTTGGCGAGAGCGGGTCTACAAGAGACCCAGTACTTC.

CDR3 bases: TGTGCCTGGAGTGGCTGGGTCGGGGATGGCTACACCTTC. Its translation is CAWSGWVGDGYTF. The chain has TRBV30 and TRBJ1-2; D gene uncertain. The CDR3 covers 13 residues. Germline-derived CDR1 and CDR2 are GTSNPN and SVGIG (reference sequence). V was pared by 1 base and J by 6 bases, with 12 bases between.

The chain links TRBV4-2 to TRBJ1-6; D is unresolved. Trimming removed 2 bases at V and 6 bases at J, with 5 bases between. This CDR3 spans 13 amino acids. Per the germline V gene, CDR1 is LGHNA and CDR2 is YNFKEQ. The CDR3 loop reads CASSQRGNSPLHF. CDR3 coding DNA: TGTGCCAGCAGCCAACGGGGTAATTCACCCCTCCACTTT.

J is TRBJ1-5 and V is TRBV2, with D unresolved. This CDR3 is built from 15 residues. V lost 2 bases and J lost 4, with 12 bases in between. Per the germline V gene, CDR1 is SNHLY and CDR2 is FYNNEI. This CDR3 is CASSESVGGNQPQHF. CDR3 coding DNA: TGTGCCAGCAGTGAATCGGTCGGCGGGAATCAGCCCCAGCATTTT.

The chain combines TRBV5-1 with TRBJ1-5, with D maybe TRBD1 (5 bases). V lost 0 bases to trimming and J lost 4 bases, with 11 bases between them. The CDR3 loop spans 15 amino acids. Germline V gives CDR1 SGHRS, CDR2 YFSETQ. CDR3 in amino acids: CASSLAGGENQPQHF. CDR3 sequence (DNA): TGCGCCAGCAGCTTGGCGGGAGGGGAAAATCAGCCCCAGCATTTT.